A selection of T cell receptor beta chains follows, all from one sample in a study of regulatory T cells in long-lasting Graves disease. TCRdb processed the multiplex PCR reads anew with MiXCR; each CDR3 protein has one entry. Among roughly 500,000 distinct CDR3 sequences listed, less than 25% were seen once. Material: peripheral blood mononuclear cells (PBMCs), obtained when the disease was refractory, from a patient treated with antithyroid drugs. The source is a female donor with Graves disease. The conserved cysteine and the conserved F or W are not part of the CDR3 here. A row's size may be missing; if present it is once, few, many or a size class.

v_gene	abundance	j_gene	CDR3aa
TRBV19	few	TRBJ1-1	ASSPRSREAF
TRBV30	few	TRBJ2-5	AQAGQETQY
TRBV30	NA	TRBJ1-5	AWSPAIGNQPQH
TRBV29-1	few	TRBJ2-7	SVVQTGGGSYEQY
TRBV11-2	few	TRBJ1-1	ASSQTRQGETEAF
TRBV14	few	TRBJ2-7	ASSPQNVYEQY
TRBV6-1	many	TRBJ1-2	ASSDLTTAHYT
TRBV19	NA	TRBJ1-5	ASGPHQPQH
TRBV6-1	many	TRBJ2-7	ASGHRSYEQY
TRBV24-1	NA	TRBJ1-2	ATQDESYGYT
TRBV28	few	TRBJ2-5	ASSLLSRGDRGYQETQY
TRBV6-9	few	TRBJ2-7	ASSYSGLQGGYEQY
TRBV5-6	few	TRBJ2-5	ASGSSMGLLQETQY
TRBV5-4	few	TRBJ1-2	ASSLIGGWGYT
TRBV30	NA	TRBJ2-7	AWATDYEQY
TRBV11-1	many	TRBJ1-1	ASSAPRDPWGTEAF
TRBV7-2	NA	TRBJ2-1	ASSLEVQAGTNEQF
TRBV19	NA	TRBJ2-5	ASAGGVWGETQY
TRBV19	many	TRBJ1-4	ASIGRPNEKLF
TRBV20-1	few	TRBJ2-7	SARDRLGPGREQY
TRBV6-1	many	TRBJ2-7	ASEGRGPYEQY
TRBV12-3/TRBV12-4	NA	TRBJ1-1	ASSYLTQGGEAF
TRBV7-9	few	TRBJ1-1	ASNGGEAEAF
TRBV7-2	NA	TRBJ2-3	ASSPKVGDTQY
TRBV6-2/TRBV6-3	few	TRBJ2-4	ASSYGTTEAKNIQY
TRBV18	few	TRBJ1-2	ASCGQGADGYT